Below, 32 T cell receptor beta chains from the same sample are listed, as sequenced in a study of STAT5B mutations in CD4+ large granular lymphocyte leukemia. The table came from immunoSEQ multiplex PCR; TCRdb's copy has only in-frame clones and leaves some out. The sample carries roughly 5,900 clones, around four fifths recorded once. Material for sequencing was PBMCs. These receptors were collected from a man older than 75 with CD4+ T-cell large granular lymphocyte leukemia.

The gene calls are TRBV2 and TRBJ2-5; D remains ambiguous. The V and J ends lost 4 bases and 1 base respectively, with 13 bases between them. CDR1 is SNHLY and CDR2 is FYNNEI in the germline V gene. CDR3 length: 15 amino acids. The CDR3 loop is CASSVPSRAQETQYF. The DNA of the CDR3 is TGTGCCAGCAGTGTACCCTCCCGGGCCCAAGAGACCCAGTACTTC. Complete variable domain (other parts from reference TRBV2 and TRBJ2-5): EPEVTQTPSHQVTQMGQEVILRCVPISNHLYFYWYRQILGQKVEFLVSFYNNEISEKSEIFDDQFSVERPDGSNFTLKIRSTKLEDSAMYFCASSVPSRAQETQYFGPGTRLLVL.

The chain links TRBV4-1 to TRBJ2-2; perhaps TRBD1 as D (6 bases). The V gene lost 5 bases and the J gene lost 2 bases, with 15 bases spanning the gap. The CDR3 has 16 residues. Germline CDR1 reads MGHRA; CDR2 reads YSYEKL. The CDR3 DNA sequence: TGCGCCAGCAGCTCCTCGTTGGGACAAAACACCGGGGAGCTGTTTTTT. Protein: CASSSSLGQNTGELFF.

The chain combines TRBV19 with TRBJ2-2; 8 bases fit TRBD2. Germline V CDR1 and CDR2: LNHDA, SQIVND (reference sequence). Trimming removed 6 bases from V and 1 base from J; junction bases left unmatched: 1. CDR3 size: 14 residues. The CDR3 nucleotides read TGTGCCAGTAGCCGGGGGGGGAACACCGGGGAGCTGTTTTTT. Its translation: CASSRGGNTGELFF.

For the CDR3, the DNA is TGTGCCAGCAGCTTAGGACGCGGAGCTCAAGAGACCCAGTACTTC. This sequence encodes CASSLGRGAQETQYF. The chain has TRBV11-2 and TRBJ2-5; D not certain. Germline V CDR1 and CDR2: SGHAT, FQNNGV. The CDR3 sequence is 15 residues long. V was pared by 1 base and J by 2 bases, with 11 bases between.

This chain links TRBV19 with TRBJ2-7; unclear D gene. V was clipped by 6 bases and J by 7 bases, with 16 bases between them. The germline gives CDR1 LNHDA, CDR2 SQIVND (reference sequence). The CDR3 is 13 residues long. The DNA of the CDR3 is TGTGCCAGTAGAGACCTAAACCAACGGGAGCAGTACTTC. Protein sequence: CASRDLNQREQYF.

The chain carries TRBV5-6 and TRBJ2-3; 11 bases line up with TRBD2. The CDR3 is 15 residues long. The J segment lost 6 bases and the V segment lost 2 bases, leaving 5 bases of the junction unmatched. Per the germline V gene, CDR1 is SGHDT and CDR2 is YYEEEE. This CDR3 reads CASSFYSGGADTQYF. In DNA form, the CDR3 reads TGTGCCAGCAGCTTTTATAGCGGGGGGGCTGATACGCAGTATTTT.

The rearrangement joins TRBV5-1 to TRBJ1-6, with a possible D match to TRBD1 (6 bases). Germline CDR1 SGHRS, CDR2 YFSETQ. Deletions cut 0 bases from V and 3 bases from J, with 10 bases between. CDR3 size: 16 residues. The CDR3 sequence: CASSLGQAFYNSPLHF. The CDR3 bases are TGCGCCAGCAGCTTGGGACAGGCTTTCTATAATTCACCCCTCCACTTT. The complete variable domain, with remaining parts taken from reference TRBV5-1 and TRBJ1-6, reads KAGVTQTPRYLIKTRGQQVTLSCSPISGHRSVSWYQQTPGQGLQFLFEYFSETQRNKGNFPGRFSGRQFSNSRSEMNVSTLELGDSALYLCASSLGQAFYNSPLHFGNGTRLTVT.

The J gene is TRBJ1-3, the V gene TRBV27; D is unresolved. Germline V gene data show CDR1 as MNHEY and CDR2 as SMNVEV (reference sequence). The CDR3 spans 14 residues. The V gene lost 2 bases and the J gene lost 4 bases, with 9 bases spanning the gap. The CDR3 region is CASSLGRLGNTIYF. In nucleotides, the CDR3 is TGTGCCAGCAGTTTAGGACGGCTGGGAAACACCATATATTTT.

The rearrangement uses TRBV9 and TRBJ2-3, with no clear D. The V gene's germline CDR1 is SGDLS and CDR2 YYNGEE. Trimming stripped 0 bases from V and 2 bases from J, with 4 bases between. This CDR3 is built from 13 residues. The CDR3 here is CASSVVITDTQYF. The CDR3 DNA sequence: TGTGCCAGCAGCGTAGTAATCACAGATACGCAGTATTTT.

Here the CDR3 reads CASSQDPAGGPVEQFF. As DNA, the CDR3 is TGTGCCAGCAGCCAAGATCCAGCGGGAGGGCCTGTTGAGCAGTTCTTC. This chain joins TRBV14 and TRBJ2-1; 10 bases are shared with TRBD2. The CDR3 has 16 amino acids. The germline CDR1 and CDR2 sequences are SGHDN and FVKESK. J lost 9 bases, V lost 0 bases, and 8 bases had no gene match.

To note about this clone: Compared with germline, one end of the junction differs, possibly owing to a read error. The V and J genes are TRBV7-2 and TRBJ1-2; D ambiguous. The CDR3 is 11 residues long. CDR1 is SGHTA and CDR2 is FQGNSA in the germline V gene. CDR3 coding DNA: TGTGCCAGCAGCGTCGGAGAGGGTTGGGTCTTC. This sequence encodes CASSVGEGWVF.

The chain joins TRBV9 to TRBJ2-3; no firm D call. This CDR3 spans 15 amino acids. In germline, CDR1 is SGDLS, CDR2 YYNGEE. V was clipped by 4 bases and J by 6 bases, with 18 bases between them. The CDR3 region is CASSPLPNPVDTQYF. DNA for the CDR3: TGTGCCAGCAGCCCACTTCCGAATCCAGTCGATACGCAGTATTTT.

The chain carries TRBV9 and TRBJ2-5; D ambiguous. The CDR3 sequence is 17 residues long. Per germline, CDR1 SGDLS and CDR2 YYNGEE. Trimming stripped 0 bases from V and 1 base from J, with 16 bases between. CDR3 sequence (DNA): TGTGCCAGCAGCGTAGACTCTTTGGGCAGGAGCCAAGAGACCCAGTACTTC. Translated, it gives CASSVDSLGRSQETQYF.

The V call is TRBV19, the J call TRBJ1-5; D is possibly TRBD1 (5 bases). Germline CDR1 LNHDA, CDR2 SQIVND (reference sequence). V lost 3 bases and J lost 7, with 7 bases in between. The CDR3 consists of 12 residues. CDR3 DNA: TGTGCCAGTAGTATTGGGGGACAGCCCCAGCATTTT. Its protein is CASSIGGQPQHF.

The chain combines TRBV5-5 with TRBJ2-5; possibly TRBD1 for D (5 bases). Germline loops: CDR1 SGHKS, CDR2 YYEKEE (reference sequence). The CDR3 has 15 amino acids. The germline V and J ends were trimmed by 0 bases and 4 bases, with 13 bases remaining between them. The CDR3 spells CASSLEGQVTETQYF. CDR3 bases: TGTGCCAGCAGCTTGGAGGGGCAGGTAACAGAGACCCAGTACTTC.

The V call is TRBV9, the J call TRBJ2-3, with 8 bases lining up with TRBD2. Germline V gives CDR1 SGDLS, CDR2 YYNGEE. The length of the CDR3 is 15 residues. V shed 2 bases, J shed 4 bases, and the junction held 6 bases outside the gene matches. The DNA for the CDR3 is TGTGCCAGCAGCGTTAGCGGGGCGGTAGCAGATACGCAGTATTTT. Protein product: CASSVSGAVADTQYF.

The chain combines TRBV11-3 with TRBJ2-3; 8 bases line up with TRBD1. The V gene's germline CDR1 is SGHNT and CDR2 YENEEA. V trimming: 5 bases; J trimming: 3 bases; junction bases outside the gene matches: 7. This CDR3 region has 15 residues. This CDR3 is CASSRTGYITDTQYF. DNA of the CDR3: TGTGCCAGCAGCCGGACAGGGTACATAACAGATACGCAGTATTTT. Combining the CDR3 with reference TRBV11-3 and TRBJ2-3 gives the whole variable domain EAGVVQSPRYKIIEKKQPVAFWCNPISGHNTLYWYLQNLGQGPELLIRYENEEAVDDSQLPKDRFSAERLKGVDSTLKIQPAELGDSAVYLCASSRTGYITDTQYFGPGTRLTVL.

The chain couples TRBV27 to TRBJ1-5; TRBD1 matches 7 bases. J gave up 7 bases and V 8 bases, and 14 bases lay outside the gene matches. Germline CDR1 and CDR2: MNHEY and SMNVEV (reference sequence). This CDR3 contains 15 residues. Written as DNA, the CDR3 is TGTGCCAGCGGGGCTTACAGGGGTTCCAGGCAGCCCCAGCATTTT. Protein sequence: CASGAYRGSRQPQHF.

The chain has TRBV13 and TRBJ2-5; D may correspond to TRBD1 or TRBD2 (5 bases each). The germline V gene has CDR1 PRHDT and CDR2 FYEKMQ (reference sequence). V gave up 5 bases and J gave up 0 bases, with 10 bases separating them. CDR3 length: 14 residues. This CDR3 is CASSPMGDQETQYF. The CDR3 coding sequence is TGTGCCAGCAGCCCCATGGGGGACCAAGAGACCCAGTACTTC.

This rearrangement joins TRBV4-3 to TRBJ2-2, with 11 bases fitting TRBD1. The CDR3 length is 15 residues. Germline assignment: CDR1 LGHNA and CDR2 YSLEER. The V segment lost 7 bases and the J segment 8 bases; nucleotides outside the gene matches: 9. The CDR3 DNA reads TGCGCCAGCACTTATGAGGACAGGGGGCGAGGGGAGCTGTTTTTT. It translates to CASTYEDRGRGELFF.

The sample holds a few counts of this clone. The CDR3 nucleotides are TGTGCCAGCACTCGACTCCGGGAAAGGACCGGGGAGCTGTTTTTT. This gives the protein CASTRLRERTGELFF. This chain uses TRBV27 with TRBJ2-2; maybe TRBD2 (5 bases). This CDR3 has 15 residues. V lost 7 bases, J lost 5 bases, and 17 bases lay in between. Germline V gives CDR1 MNHEY, CDR2 SMNVEV (reference sequence).

The rearrangement links TRBV13 to TRBJ1-1, with D possibly matching TRBD1 (5 bases). The CDR3 totals 15 residues. The V end lost 0 bases, the J end lost 3 bases, and 11 bases lay between the germline ends. Germline lookup yields CDR1 PRHDT and CDR2 FYEKMQ (reference sequence). CDR3 DNA: TGTGCCAGCAGCTTAGGGCAGGGAGGGTACACTGAAGCTTTCTTT. Protein: CASSLGQGGYTEAFF.

This clone was detected only a few times. This rearrangement joins TRBV10-3 to TRBJ1-1; 9 nucleotides agree with TRBD1. Per germline, CDR1 ENHRY and CDR2 SYGVKD. Trimming cost V 7 bases and J 3 bases; bases outside gene matches: 12. This CDR3 spans 16 amino acids. The CDR3 loop reads CAITLGQGRGDTEAFF. CDR3 nucleotide sequence: TGTGCCATCACCCTTGGACAGGGGAGAGGGGACACTGAAGCTTTCTTT.

The rearrangement uses TRBV5-4 and TRBJ1-1, with D unclear. Deletions cut 0 bases from V and 6 bases from J, with 9 bases between. Per germline, CDR1 SGHNT and CDR2 YYREEE (reference sequence). The CDR3 sequence is 13 residues long. The CDR3 DNA is TGTGCCAGCAGCTTGGAAAGGGTCGCTGAAGCTTTCTTT. This codes for CASSLERVAEAFF.

V gene TRBV11-2 combines with J gene TRBJ2-3, with 10 bases that match TRBD2. After removal of 1 base from V and 4 bases from J, the junction contained 5 bases not matched to a gene. Germline assignment: CDR1 SGHAT and CDR2 FQNNGV. This CDR3 region has 16 residues. The CDR3 here is CASSLVLAGVPDTQYF. CDR3 nucleotides: TGTGCCAGCAGCTTAGTCCTAGCGGGAGTGCCAGATACGCAGTATTTT.

The chain is built from TRBV7-9 and TRBJ2-3; TRBD2 aligns across 12 bases. The V gene end was trimmed by 5 bases and the J gene end by 4 bases; junction bases not matched to a gene: 7. The CDR3 consists of 16 residues. Germline V gives CDR1 SEHNR, CDR2 FQNEAQ (reference sequence). The CDR3 region has the DNA TGTGCCAGCAGCCCGACTAGCGGGAGTGTGGCAGATACGCAGTATTTT. As protein: CASSPTSGSVADTQYF.

This clone was detected a few times. The chain employs TRBV5-4 and TRBJ1-3, with a possible D match to TRBD1 (6 bases). There are 16 residues in the CDR3. The germline V and J ends were trimmed by 2 bases and 1 base, with 13 bases remaining between them. CDR1 is SGHNT and CDR2 is YYREEE in the germline V gene (reference sequence). The CDR3 spells CASSFGGGGSGNTIYF. The CDR3, as DNA: TGTGCCAGCAGCTTTGGGGGGGGCGGATCTGGAAACACCATATATTTT.

Only one count was recorded for this clone. The rearrangement uses TRBV5-1 and TRBJ1-2, with no clear D. Germline values: CDR1 SGHRS, CDR2 YFSETQ. V lost 0 bases, J lost 3 bases, and 12 bases lay in between. CDR3 length equals 15 residues. CDR3 protein: CASSLAAGMDYGYTF. CDR3 bases: TGCGCCAGCAGCTTGGCAGCAGGAATGGACTATGGCTACACCTTC. The full variable domain, its missing parts supplied by reference TRBV5-1 and TRBJ1-2, is KAGVTQTPRYLIKTRGQQVTLSCSPISGHRSVSWYQQTPGQGLQFLFEYFSETQRNKGNFPGRFSGRQFSNSRSEMNVSTLELGDSALYLCASSLAAGMDYGYTFGSGTRLTVV.

This sequence joins TRBV19 and TRBJ1-1; 7 bases agree with TRBD1. Trimming at V came to 5 bases and at J to 5 bases, leaving 14 bases not matched to a gene. The germline V gene encodes CDR1 LNHDA and CDR2 SQIVND (reference sequence). The CDR3 covers 16 residues. CDR3 region: CASSSRTGARGTEAFF. In DNA form, the CDR3 reads TGTGCCAGTAGTTCCCGGACAGGAGCGAGGGGGACTGAAGCTTTCTTT.

The rearrangement joins TRBV7-2 to TRBJ2-7; TRBD1 matches 9 bases. Germline-derived CDR1 and CDR2 are SGHTA and FQGNSA. The CDR3 totals 14 residues. V was pared by 6 bases and J by 4 bases, with 7 bases of the junction left unmatched. The CDR3 reads CASRNTGGDYEQYF. CDR3 in DNA: TGTGCCAGCAGAAATACAGGGGGCGATTACGAGCAGTACTTC.

This clone came up a few times. The chain uses TRBV29-1 and TRBJ1-2; D is unresolved. The germline gives CDR1 SQVTM, CDR2 ANQGSEA. There are 11 residues in the CDR3. V was clipped by 4 bases and J by 4 bases, with 7 bases between them. The CDR3 sequence is CSVGQTYGYTF. DNA of the CDR3: TGCAGCGTTGGTCAGACCTATGGCTACACCTTC.

The gene calls are TRBV27 and TRBJ1-4; no clear D gene. V shed 0 bases and J shed 7 bases, with 9 bases lying between them. The germline CDR1 and CDR2 sequences are MNHEY and SMNVEV (reference sequence). CDR3 length: 14 residues. CDR3 region: CASSLSRSFEKLFF. DNA of the CDR3: TGTGCCAGCAGTTTATCTCGGAGTTTTGAAAAACTGTTTTTT.